This is a list of T cell receptor beta chains from one sample in a study of cytomegalovirus exposure and HLA in healthy donors. The repertoire was sequenced with immunoSEQ multiplex PCR; TCRdb's copy has only in-frame clones and lacks some. The sample includes about 190,000 clones, roughly 80% of them seen just once. The material sequenced was PBMCs. The source is a woman in her late teens or twenties in good health and CMV-seronegative. The CDR3 runs from the conserved cysteine through the conserved F or W. The order of the fields is J gene, clone size, V gene, CDR3 protein. Rows may omit the clone size; those that give it use once, few, many or a size class.

j_call: TRBJ2-7
clone_size: .
v_call: TRBV11-2
cdr3_aa: CASSLAAGQGTEQYF

j_call: TRBJ2-5
clone_size: once
v_call: TRBV29-1
cdr3_aa: CGYRQVQDQYF

j_call: TRBJ1-2
clone_size: .
v_call: TRBV28
cdr3_aa: CASSSPSTGDLGYGYTF

j_call: TRBJ1-2
clone_size: .
v_call: TRBV9
cdr3_aa: CASSVARQDYGYTF

j_call: TRBJ2-5
clone_size: .
v_call: TRBV29-1
cdr3_aa: CSVQDRAGETQYF

j_call: TRBJ2-2
clone_size: once
v_call: TRBV6-1
cdr3_aa: CATGTDGGELFF

j_call: TRBJ1-1
clone_size: .
v_call: TRBV29-1
cdr3_aa: CSVEVTGGLNTEAFF

j_call: TRBJ2-7
clone_size: .
v_call: TRBV2
cdr3_aa: CASSERQGVSYEQYF

j_call: TRBJ2-1
clone_size: .
v_call: TRBV19
cdr3_aa: CATARRDLINEQFF

j_call: TRBJ2-3
clone_size: .
v_call: TRBV10-3
cdr3_aa: CAISEGASTDTQYF

j_call: TRBJ2-7
clone_size: few
v_call: TRBV5-1
cdr3_aa: CASRGGLAFYEQYF

j_call: TRBJ1-6
clone_size: .
v_call: TRBV6-6
cdr3_aa: CASSYSRQGAGSPLHF

j_call: TRBJ2-7
clone_size: once
v_call: TRBV2
cdr3_aa: CASSGGTGSYEQYF

j_call: TRBJ2-7
clone_size: .
v_call: TRBV2
cdr3_aa: CASIAGQGAYEQYF

j_call: TRBJ1-5
clone_size: .
v_call: TRBV19
cdr3_aa: CASRKGMEGYNQPQHF

j_call: TRBJ2-7
clone_size: .
v_call: TRBV29-1
cdr3_aa: CSVDGTSHEQYF

j_call: TRBJ2-7
clone_size: .
v_call: TRBV2
cdr3_aa: CAISGTESSYEQYF

j_call: TRBJ1-5
clone_size: .
v_call: TRBV21-1
cdr3_aa: CASSWSRSGNQPQHF

j_call: TRBJ2-1
clone_size: .
v_call: TRBV25-1
cdr3_aa: CASSEWSGAGEANEQFF

j_call: TRBJ1-4
clone_size: .
v_call: TRBV7-9
cdr3_aa: CASSLGAGGYEKLFF

j_call: TRBJ1-6
clone_size: .
v_call: TRBV30
cdr3_aa: CAWNPGGTYNSPLHF

j_call: TRBJ2-5
clone_size: .
v_call: TRBV2
cdr3_aa: CASSAGWGETQYF

j_call: TRBJ2-2
clone_size: once
v_call: TRBV5-4
cdr3_aa: CASSQNNRGRGITGELFF

j_call: TRBJ2-2
clone_size: .
v_call: TRBV5-1
cdr3_aa: CASSLGILQATGELFF

j_call: TRBJ2-3
clone_size: .
v_call: TRBV7-8
cdr3_aa: CASSLEGLAGSSTQYF

j_call: TRBJ2-3
clone_size: .
v_call: TRBV7-9
cdr3_aa: CASSLVQGSTDTQYF

j_call: TRBJ2-1
clone_size: .
v_call: TRBV6-5
cdr3_aa: CASSLQGGGRGNEQFF

j_call: TRBJ2-3
clone_size: .
v_call: TRBV10-2
cdr3_aa: CASSESAGADTQYF

j_call: TRBJ1-1
clone_size: .
v_call: TRBV28
cdr3_aa: CASSLGGAWTEAFF

j_call: TRBJ1-2
clone_size: .
v_call: TRBV5-1
cdr3_aa: CASSLAGTGTNGYTF

j_call: TRBJ2-3
clone_size: few
v_call: TRBV9
cdr3_aa: CASSVAKGWTDTQYF

j_call: TRBJ2-5
clone_size: .
v_call: TRBV30
cdr3_aa: CAWTVGQGEQETQYF

j_call: TRBJ2-3
clone_size: .
v_call: TRBV5-1
cdr3_aa: CASSSGTSASTDTQYF

j_call: TRBJ1-5
clone_size: .
v_call: TRBV27
cdr3_aa: CASSSRQGDQPQHF

j_call: TRBJ1-1
clone_size: .
v_call: TRBV10-1
cdr3_aa: CASSGLGGANTEAFF

j_call: .
clone_size: few
v_call: TRBV29-1
cdr3_aa: CSVLGQGASYEQYF

j_call: TRBJ1-3
clone_size: .
v_call: TRBV7-9
cdr3_aa: CASSLGTGHSGNTIYF

j_call: TRBJ2-5
clone_size: .
v_call: TRBV7-9
cdr3_aa: CASSTAGGRDQETQYF

j_call: TRBJ2-1
clone_size: .
v_call: TRBV14
cdr3_aa: CASSQGLAGGLRNEQFF

j_call: TRBJ2-7
clone_size: .
v_call: TRBV5-6
cdr3_aa: CASSLAWASGSHEQYF

j_call: TRBJ2-1
clone_size: .
v_call: TRBV2
cdr3_aa: CASMVGRMYNEQFF

j_call: TRBJ1-6
clone_size: once
v_call: TRBV19
cdr3_aa: CASSLVGTGDYNSPLHF

j_call: TRBJ2-4
clone_size: .
v_call: TRBV2
cdr3_aa: CASRVGLAKNIQYF

j_call: .
clone_size: .
v_call: TRBV2
cdr3_aa: CASSEEGGPSYEQYF

j_call: TRBJ2-3
clone_size: .
v_call: TRBV19
cdr3_aa: CASSIQDPTSTDTQYF

j_call: TRBJ1-1
clone_size: .
v_call: TRBV6-5
cdr3_aa: CASSNPGTEAFF

j_call: TRBJ1-4
clone_size: .
v_call: TRBV6-5
cdr3_aa: CASTGAEKLFF

j_call: TRBJ1-4
clone_size: .
v_call: TRBV6-1
cdr3_aa: CASSTDRVDEKLFF

j_call: .
clone_size: .
v_call: TRBV7-2
cdr3_aa: CASSRYYEQYF

j_call: TRBJ2-1
clone_size: .
v_call: TRBV10-1
cdr3_aa: CASSESNRGSGQFF

j_call: TRBJ2-5
clone_size: .
v_call: TRBV4-1
cdr3_aa: CASSQDGSGETQYF

j_call: TRBJ1-5
clone_size: few
v_call: TRBV19
cdr3_aa: CASSIEEANQPQHF

j_call: TRBJ1-2
clone_size: .
v_call: TRBV28
cdr3_aa: CASSSSRDTLRYGYTF

j_call: TRBJ2-1
clone_size: .
v_call: TRBV27
cdr3_aa: CASSPGLFNEQFF